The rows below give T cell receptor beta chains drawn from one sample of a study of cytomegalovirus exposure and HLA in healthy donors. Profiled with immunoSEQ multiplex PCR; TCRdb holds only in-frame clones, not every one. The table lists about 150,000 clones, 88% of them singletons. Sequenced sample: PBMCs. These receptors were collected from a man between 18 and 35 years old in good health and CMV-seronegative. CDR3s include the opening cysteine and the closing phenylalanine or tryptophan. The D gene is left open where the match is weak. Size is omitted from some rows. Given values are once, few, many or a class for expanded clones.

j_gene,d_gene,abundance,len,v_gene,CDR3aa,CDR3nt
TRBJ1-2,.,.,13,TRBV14,CASSQEVADGYTF,TGTGCCAGCAGCCAAGAGGTAGCAGATGGCTACACCTTC
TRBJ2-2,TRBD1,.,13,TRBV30,CAWSPDRAWELFF,TGTGCCTGGAGCCCCGACAGGGCGTGGGAGCTGTTTTTT
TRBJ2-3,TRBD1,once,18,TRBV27,CASSLFRGLLGGTDTQYF,TGTGCCAGCAGTTTGTTCAGGGGGCTGTTGGGGGGCACAGATACGCAGTATTTT
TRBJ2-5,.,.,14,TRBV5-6,CASSLAGLQETQYF,TGTGCCAGCAGCTTGGCCGGACTCCAAGAGACCCAGTACTTC
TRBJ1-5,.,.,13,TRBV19,CASSIGGGEPQHF,TGTGCCAGTAGTATAGGAGGAGGGGAGCCCCAGCATTTT
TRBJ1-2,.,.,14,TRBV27,CASSFREDNYGYTF,TGTGCCAGCAGTTTCAGGGAGGATAACTATGGCTACACCTTC
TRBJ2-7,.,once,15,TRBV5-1,CASSLFSGTNDEQYF,TGCGCCAGCAGCTTGTTTTCAGGAACCAACGACGAGCAGTACTTC
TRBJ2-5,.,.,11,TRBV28,CASSPEETQYF,TGTGCCAGCAGTCCCGAAGAGACCCAGTACTTC
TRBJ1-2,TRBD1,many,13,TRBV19,CASGGGTGHGYTF,TGTGCCAGTGGCGGAGGGACAGGGCATGGCTACACCTTC
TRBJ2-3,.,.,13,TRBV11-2,CASSLDLQDTQYF,TGTGCCAGCAGCTTAGACCTACAGGATACGCAGTATTTT
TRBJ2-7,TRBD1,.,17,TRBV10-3,CAISELTGAGGPYEQYF,TGTGCCATCAGTGAACTGACAGGGGCCGGTGGACCCTACGAGCAGTACTTC
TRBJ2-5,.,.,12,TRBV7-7,CASSPDSGEKYF,TGTGCTAGCAGCCCGGACTCCGGGGAAAAGTACTTC
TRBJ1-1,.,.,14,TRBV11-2,CASSPRGRGTEAFF,TGTGCCAGCAGCCCCAGGGGACGGGGCACTGAAGCTTTCTTT
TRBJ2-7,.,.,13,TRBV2,CASSVRLTYEQYF,TGTGCCAGCAGTGTCCGTCTAACCTACGAGCAGTACTTC
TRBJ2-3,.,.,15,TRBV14,CASSSTGRGASTQYF,TGTGCCAGCAGCTCGACCGGACGGGGGGCAAGTACGCAGTATTTT
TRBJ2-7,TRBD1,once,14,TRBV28,CASQHRTGIYEQYF,TGTGCCAGCCAGCATCGGACAGGGATCTACGAGCAGTACTTC
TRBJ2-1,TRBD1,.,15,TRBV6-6,CASSGDRGRVNEQFF,TGTGCCAGCAGTGGGGACAGGGGGCGCGTAAATGAGCAGTTCTTC
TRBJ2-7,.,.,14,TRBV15,CATSREGTGYEQYF,TGTGCCACCAGCAGAGAAGGGACTGGTTACGAGCAGTACTTC
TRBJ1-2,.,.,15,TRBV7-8,CASSYRVSASYGYTF,TGTGCCAGCAGCTACCGCGTTTCGGCTAGCTATGGCTACACCTTC
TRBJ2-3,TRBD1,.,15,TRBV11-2,CASSPWTGNTDTQYF,TGTGCCAGCAGTCCGTGGACAGGGAACACAGATACGCAGTATTTT
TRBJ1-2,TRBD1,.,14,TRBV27,CASSLTGQGSGYTF,TGTGCCAGCAGTTTAACGGGACAGGGAAGCGGCTACACCTTC
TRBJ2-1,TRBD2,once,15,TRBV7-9,CASSSAGLSYNEQFF,TGTGCCAGCAGCTCAGCGGGGCTCTCCTACAATGAGCAGTTCTTC
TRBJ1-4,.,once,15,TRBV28,CASSFSTATNEKLFF,TGTGCCAGCAGTTTTTCGACAGCAACTAATGAAAAACTGTTTTTT
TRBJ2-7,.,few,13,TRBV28,CASSLAGSYEQYF,TGTGCCAGCAGTTTAGCAGGGTCCTACGAGCAGTACTTC
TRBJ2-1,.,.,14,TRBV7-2,CASSFGGTYNEQFF,TGTGCCAGCAGCTTCGGCGGGACTTACAATGAGCAGTTCTTC
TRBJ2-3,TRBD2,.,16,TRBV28,CASSPPPGLAGITQYF,TGTGCCAGCAGTCCCCCACCCGGACTAGCGGGGATTACGCAGTATTTT
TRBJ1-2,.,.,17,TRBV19,CASRSAGRRGDSYGYTF,TGTGCCAGTAGATCCGCCGGTAGGAGGGGAGACTCCTATGGCTACACCTTC
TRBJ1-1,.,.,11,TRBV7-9,CASSLQVEAFF,TGTGCCAGCAGCTTACAGGTTGAAGCTTTCTTT
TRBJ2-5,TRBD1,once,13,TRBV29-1,CSGAGQGAQTQYF,TGCAGCGGCGCTGGACAGGGGGCTCAGACCCAGTACTTC
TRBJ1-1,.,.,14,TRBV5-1,CASSSSGENTEAFF,TGCGCCAGCAGCTCGTCGGGGGAGAACACTGAAGCTTTCTTT
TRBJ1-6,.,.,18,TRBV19,CASTLDRPSSSYNSPLHF,TGTGCCAGTACACTAGACAGGCCGTCGAGCTCCTATAATTCACCCCTCCACTTT
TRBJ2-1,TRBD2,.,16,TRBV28,CASSLRRGGSRDEQFF,TGTGCCAGCAGTCTTCGTCGGGGCGGGAGTAGGGATGAGCAGTTCTTC
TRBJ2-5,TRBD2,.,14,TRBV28,CASSPGLAQETQYF,TGTGCCAGCAGTCCAGGACTAGCACAAGAGACCCAGTACTTC
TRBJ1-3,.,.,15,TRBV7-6,CASSQVQGSGNTIYF,TGTGCCAGCAGCCAAGTTCAGGGTTCTGGAAACACCATATATTTT
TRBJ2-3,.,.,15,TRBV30,CAWSGLVSSTDTQYF,TGTGCCTGGAGTGGTCTCGTCTCTAGCACAGATACGCAGTATTTT
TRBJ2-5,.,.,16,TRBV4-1,CASSQETGTSGETQYF,TGCGCCAGCAGCCAGGAAACCGGGACTTCCGGGGAGACCCAGTACTTC
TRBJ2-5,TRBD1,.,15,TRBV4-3,CASSQGAGGGETQYF,TGCGCCAGCAGCCAAGGTGCAGGGGGCGGGGAGACCCAGTACTTC
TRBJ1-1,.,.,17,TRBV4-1,CASSQVRVGGANTEAFF,TGCGCCAGCAGCCAAGTTCGAGTGGGGGGGGCGAACACTGAAGCTTTCTTT
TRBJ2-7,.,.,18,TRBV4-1,CASSQEVVGAGRNYEQYF,TGCGCCAGCAGCCAAGAAGTTGTTGGGGCTGGGCGGAACTACGAGCAGTACTTC
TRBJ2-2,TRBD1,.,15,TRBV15,CATRRTGGITGELFF,TGTGCCACCAGGAGGACAGGGGGCATCACCGGGGAGCTGTTTTTT
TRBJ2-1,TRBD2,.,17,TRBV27,CASSPLRLAGGGREQFF,TGTGCCAGCAGTCCACTCCGACTAGCGGGAGGAGGGCGTGAGCAGTTCTTC
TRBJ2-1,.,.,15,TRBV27,CASSLSGASYNEQFF,TGTGCCAGCAGTTTATCCGGAGCCTCCTACAATGAGCAGTTCTTC
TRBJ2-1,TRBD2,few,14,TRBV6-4,CASSALAGRNEQFF,TGTGCCAGCAGTGCGCTAGCGGGAAGGAATGAGCAGTTCTTC
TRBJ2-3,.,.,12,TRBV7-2,CASSSFTDTQYF,TGTGCCAGCAGCTCGTTCACAGATACGCAGTATTTT
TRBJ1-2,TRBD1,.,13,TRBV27,CASRPGQNYGYTF,TGTGCCAGCAGACCGGGACAGAACTATGGCTACACCTTC